These T cell receptor beta chains were read from a single sample in a study of regulatory T cells in long-lasting Graves disease. TCRdb ran MiXCR on the multiplex PCR reads and lists one entry per CDR3 protein. This repertoire shows roughly 700,000 distinct CDR3 sequences, approximately 29% found once; its top ten account for around 42%. The sequences come from peripheral blood mononuclear cells (PBMCs), collected when the disease was refractory, from a patient treated with antithyroid drugs. These receptors came from a female donor with Graves disease. CDR3s include the opening cysteine and the closing phenylalanine or tryptophan. The order of the fields is clone size, V gene, J gene, D gene, CDR3 DNA, CDR3 protein. A D gene is named only where the DNA matches it firmly. The listing skips clone size in some rows; elsewhere it reads once, few, many or a size class.

>many|TRBV12-3/TRBV12-4|TRBJ1-1|.
TGTGCCAGCAGTTTAGGCCTCAAGAGCACTGAAGCTTTCTTT
CASSLGLKSTEAFF
>.|TRBV28|TRBJ1-5|.
TGTGCCAGCAGCACGGGCGAAGGACGGGGGGTGTATAGCAATCAGCCCCAGCATTTT
CASSTGEGRGVYSNQPQHF
>.|TRBV10-2|TRBJ1-4|TRBD1
TGCGCCAGCAGTGAGTCGACAGGGAGGATGTCCGAAAAACTGTTTTTT
CASSESTGRMSEKLFF
>few|TRBV6-1|TRBJ1-5|.
TGTGCCAGCATCTATTTCCCCAGTCAGCCCCAGCATTTT
CASIYFPSQPQHF
>.|TRBV30|TRBJ1-5|TRBD1
TGTGCCTGGAGTGCTGGACAGGGGAATCAGCCCCAGCATTTT
CAWSAGQGNQPQHF
>.|TRBV5-1|TRBJ2-7|.
TGCGCCAGGACGGGACTCACCTACGAGCAGTACTTC
CARTGLTYEQYF
>few|TRBV3-1|TRBJ2-7|TRBD2
TGTGCCAGCAGCCAAGTAGCGGGGAGCTCCTACGAGCAGTACTTC
CASSQVAGSSYEQYF
>.|TRBV13|TRBJ1-2|.
TGTGCCAGCAGCTTAGGCCCCGCAGGAACCTACACCTTC
CASSLGPAGTYTF
>many|TRBV7-9|TRBJ2-5|TRBD1
TGTGCCAGCAGTTTCAGACAGGGCCAAGAGACCCAGTACTTC
CASSFRQGQETQYF
>.|TRBV3-1|TRBJ2-7|TRBD2
TGTGCCAGCAGCCAAGATTCCCTGGCTAGCGGGGGAGTCGAGCAGTACTTC
CASSQDSLASGGVEQYF
>many|TRBV11-2|TRBJ2-5|.
TGTGCCAGCAGCCAAGAGGGCTGGGTGGGGCGTGAGACCCAGTACTTC
CASSQEGWVGRETQYF
>few|TRBV12-3/TRBV12-4|TRBJ2-1|TRBD2
TGTGCCAGCAGGGGGACTAGCGGGAGGGCCTGGGAGCAGTTCTTC
CASRGTSGRAWEQFF
>few|TRBV19|TRBJ1-1|TRBD1
TGTGCCAGTAGTATAGCAGGGGGCACACGGGAAGCTTTCTTT
CASSIAGGTREAFF
>.|TRBV6-1|TRBJ1-5|.
TGTGCCAGCAGGCCGGGTGGCGTCAATCAGCCCCAGCATTTT
CASRPGGVNQPQHF
>.|TRBV12-3/TRBV12-4|TRBJ1-4|TRBD1
TGTGCCAGCAGTCCCCGGGACAGGGGTGGTAATGAAAAACTGTTTTTT
CASSPRDRGGNEKLFF
>.|TRBV20-1|TRBJ2-7|TRBD1
TGCAGTGCTACCGGGACAGGGGGCCTATTTAGCTCCTACGAGCAGTACTTC
CSATGTGGLFSSYEQYF
>once|TRBV13|TRBJ2-2|.
TGTGCCAGCAGCTTATACAGAAGGAGTACCACCGGGGAGCTGTTTTTT
CASSLYRRSTTGELFF
>few|TRBV10-3|TRBJ1-1|.
TGTGCCATCAGTGAGGGGAGCGGGCTTGAAGCTTTCTTT
CAISEGSGLEAFF
>few|TRBV3-1|TRBJ1-5|.
TGTGCCAGCAGCCCCTTGGCCGGACAGCCCCAGCATTTT
CASSPLAGQPQHF
>many|TRBV2|TRBJ1-2|TRBD1
TGTGCCAGCAGGAAACAGGGGTCTGGCTATGGCTACACCTTC
CASRKQGSGYGYTF
>few|TRBV5-1|TRBJ1-1|TRBD1
TGCGCCAGCAGCGTGACAGGGGACAGGACTGAAGCTTTCTTT
CASSVTGDRTEAFF
>.|TRBV7-9|TRBJ1-5|.
TGTGCCAGCAGCCCCGCGGAGGGCAATCAGCCCCAGCATTTT
CASSPAEGNQPQHF
>.|TRBV5-4|TRBJ1-2|.
TGTGCCAGCAGCGAAACATCTAACTATGGCTACACCTTC
CASSETSNYGYTF
>.|TRBV6-5|TRBJ2-5|.
TGTGCCAGCAGTTACCAGGGGTTGAAGTTCTTC
CASSYQGLKFF
>many|TRBV12-3/TRBV12-4|TRBJ1-2|.
TGTGCCAGCAGCCCCCGGGACACTACTAACTATGGCTACACCTTC
CASSPRDTTNYGYTF
>many|TRBV12-3/TRBV12-4|TRBJ1-5|.
TGTGCCAGCAGTACAGACCAACCTCATCAGCCCCAGCATTTT
CASSTDQPHQPQHF